This record covers a single TCR beta chain. Its target is unknown. The time point was: persistent/refractory GD, antithyroid drugs over 5 years with positive TRAb. TCR sequences were obtained from RNA taken from PBMCs. The data were obtained in a study of regulatory T cells in long-lasting Graves disease. Study overall: Positive TSH receptor antibodies alongside over 5 years of antithyroid drugs were what marked Graves' disease as persistent.

Findings and caveats of the study: Persistent patients shared 2,741 public clonotypes among themselves. Newly diagnosed patients shared fewer, at about a thousand.

Construction of TCR beta libraries relied on iRepertoire HTBI primers and on Arm-PCR targeting CDR3 regions. One entry per CDR3 protein, called by TCRdb with MiXCR from the multiplex PCR reads. This sample has 450,000 or so distinct CDR3 sequences, with around 20% found just once. This CDR3 is built from 18 residues. Looked up from germline, CDR1 is KGHSH and CDR2 is LQKENI. V was pared by 1 base and J by 1 base, with 16 bases between. This TCR was recovered from a female donor with Graves disease. Sequenced material: peripheral blood mononuclear cells (PBMCs), taken when the disease was refractory, from a patient treated with antithyroid drugs. The V and J genes are TRBV18 and TRBJ2-2, with TRBD2 as a possible D gene (6 bases). CDR3: CASSPRPGRMGNTGELFF. The CDR3 DNA follows: TGTGCCAGCTCACCACGCCCCGGGAGAATGGGGAACACCGGGGAGCTGTTTTTT.